Given below is one TCR beta chain in context. Its target is unknown. The primer mix had 60 Vbeta and 13 Jbeta primers. Methods used by the authors: An analysis performed later counted 60 million to 90 million unique TCR beta chains (approximately 12 million of them shared). Sequenced by immunoSEQ multiplex PCR; TCRdb stores in-frame clones only, minus some. V, J and clone size are taken as reported in that table, and D and trimming were inferred from the DNA itself. The repertoire consists of roughly 110,000 clones, with around 66% occurring once and the leading ten covering roughly 8%. The junction had 19 bases not matched to a gene; V was cut back by 4 bases and J by 5 bases. The CDR3 spans 19 residues. The germline CDR1 and CDR2 sequences are MDHEN and SYDVKM. This sample was included in a study of cytomegalovirus exposure and HLA in healthy donors. The study, taken as a whole, reports: Later analysis revealed greater clonal expansion in HLA-associated TCR beta chains than in equally common others. The only immune exposure information that was available was CMV serostatus.

The sequence was obtained from a man aged 18 to 29 in good health and CMV-seropositive. This chain connects TRBV28 to TRBJ1-5; 8 nucleotides align to TRBD1. Input material: PBMCs. Written as DNA, the CDR3 is TGTGCCAGCAGTTCTTGGGCCCAGACAGGGGACCGTCTCGATCAGCCCCAGCATTTT. Its protein product is CASSSWAQTGDRLDQPQHF.